This TCR beta chain was recorded in a study of blood T cell repertoires in COVID-19. Measured with immunoSEQ multiplex PCR; TCRdb has only the in-frame clones, and not every one. This table holds 300,000 to 450,000 clones, approximately 90% found once. Recruits, aged roughly 18 to 89 years, lived in some 25 US areas. Resolution of symptoms, clearance, or two negative PCRs was present in recovered Cohort 3 donors. The material sequenced was PBMCs or T cells enriched from blood (not recorded which). The receptor was derived from a young woman who had recovered from COVID-19.

In DNA form, the CDR3 reads TGTGCCAGCAGCGTGCCGGGACAGGGGGTAGATGGCTACACCTTC. It specifies CASSVPGQGVDGYTF. The gene calls are TRBV9 and TRBJ1-2, with 11 positions matching TRBD1. CDR3 length: 15 residues. Germline V gene sequence: CDR1 SGDLS, CDR2 YYNGEE. V lost 2 bases to trimming and J lost 6 bases; unmatched junction nucleotides: 6.